The 30 T cell receptor beta chains reported below all come from one sample, sequenced in a study of tumor and adjacent non-tumor tissue in lung cancer. Three rounds of nested PCR, following a modified ARM-PCR protocol, produced the TCRbeta library. TCRdb re-called the multiplex PCR reads with MiXCR, one entry per CDR3 protein. This sample carries some 120,000 distinct CDR3 sequences, roughly 67% of them seen once, and the ten largest clones take 9.5% to 15%. No cell sorting was done before RNA was extracted from the tissue. Material for sequencing was lung tumor tissue. The receptors originated from a man between 25 and 39 years old with non-small cell lung cancer.

This clonotype was seen at least ten times. The rearrangement uses TRBV6-6 and TRBJ2-5; D possibly corresponds to TRBD1 (5 bases). Germline-derived CDR1 and CDR2 are MNHNY and SVGAGI (reference sequence). The CDR3 sequence is 12 residues long. The V end lost 7 bases, the J end lost 7 bases, and 13 bases lay between the germline ends. The CDR3 spells CASTTLRGTQYF. For the CDR3, the DNA is TGTGCCAGCACCACCCTTAGGGGGACCCAGTACTTC.

This sequence joins TRBV5-1 and TRBJ2-3, with 8 bases identical to TRBD1. J was trimmed by 2 bases and V by 4 bases; bases with no gene match: 6. The germline gives CDR1 SGHRS, CDR2 YFSETQ. There are 15 residues in the CDR3. The CDR3 DNA sequence: TGCGCCAGCAGCCGTATGGACAGGGCCACAGATACGCAGTATTTT. Translating gives CASSRMDRATDTQYF.

At least ten counts were recorded for this clonotype. The rearrangement uses TRBV6-5 and TRBJ1-3; D is ambiguous. Germline CDR1 is MNHEY and CDR2 is SVGAGI. V lost 2 bases to trimming and J lost 2 bases, with 10 bases between them. The CDR3 loop spans 15 amino acids. The CDR3 DNA reads TGTGCCAGCAGTTACGATACAGTACCTGGAAACACCATATATTTT. Its protein is CASSYDTVPGNTIYF.

Worth noting for this clonotype: With a much larger clone just one base away, this may be a read error. The DNA for the CDR3 is TGTGCCAACAGTGGAGGACAGGGGTACAATGAGCAGTTCTTC. Translation: CANSGGQGYNEQFF. The chain is built from TRBV6-1 and TRBJ2-1; 9 bases are a match to TRBD1. CDR3 length: 14 residues. Germline loops: CDR1 MNHNS, CDR2 SASEGT.

This clonotype was found many times. The chain recombines TRBV12-3 or TRBV12-4 with TRBJ2-1; TRBD2 matches at 8 bases. The length of the CDR3 is 15 residues. J gave up 0 bases and V 7 bases, and 5 bases lay outside the gene matches. CDR3 sequence (DNA): TGTGCCAGCAATGAGCGGGGGAGCTCCTACAATGAGCAGTTCTTC. Residues: CASNERGSSYNEQFF.

About this clonotype: A much more abundant neighbour one base away suggests this may be a read error. The chain recombines TRBV6-5 with TRBJ2-7; TRBD1 or TRBD2 may be the D gene (5 bases each). Germline CDR1 is MNHEY and CDR2 is SVGAGI. The CDR3 is 15 amino acids. The CDR3 DNA reads as TGTGCCAGCAGTTACTCGAAGCCGGGGACCTACGAGCAGTGCTTC. It is translated as CASSYSKPGTYEQCF.

Ten or more counts support this clonotype. J is TRBJ1-4 and V is TRBV20-1; maybe TRBD1 (6 bases). V gave up 4 bases and J gave up 3 bases, with 9 bases separating them. Germline V gene data show CDR1 as DFQATT and CDR2 as SNEGSKA (reference sequence). The CDR3 has 13 amino acids. The CDR3 reads CSATGEANEKLFF. CDR3 coding DNA: TGCAGTGCTACAGGGGAGGCTAATGAAAAACTGTTTTTT.

The chain links TRBV20-1 to TRBJ2-7; D ambiguous. CDR3 length: 15 amino acids. V lost 6 bases, J lost 0 bases, and 18 bases lay in between. In germline, CDR1 is DFQATT, CDR2 SNEGSKA (reference sequence). This CDR3 is CSASRSERSSYEQYF. CDR3 coding DNA: TGCAGTGCCAGTCGGAGCGAGAGGAGCTCCTACGAGCAGTACTTC.

With regard to this clonotype: The final CDR3 position lacks the conserved phenylalanine or tryptophan, pointing to a likely read error. The V call is TRBV11-2, the J call TRBJ2-3; D remains ambiguous. Germline V gene lookup returns CDR1 SGHAT and CDR2 FQNNGV. The CDR3 consists of 16 residues. CDR3 sequence (DNA): TGTGCCGGCAGCCTATTGTTCGGCGGCGGCACAGATACGCAGTATTAT. The encoded protein is CAGSLLFGGGTDTQYY.

Regarding this clonotype: At one of its ends the junction is not consistent with the germline gene, which may arise from a read error. The gene calls are TRBV12-3 or TRBV12-4 and TRBJ2-2, with D possibly TRBD2 on 5 matching bases. The CDR3 runs 12 residues. CDR3 region: CASSLNIGELFF. CDR3 DNA sequence: TGTGCCAGCAGCCTGAACATCGGGGAACTGTTTTTT.

Turning to this clonotype: At one end the junction does not follow the germline gene, possibly because of a read error. The chain's CDR3 is CACSPPGENIQYF. CDR3 sequence (DNA): TGTGCCTGCAGCCCCCCGGGAGAAAACATTCAGTACTTC. This chain uses TRBV7-9 with TRBJ2-4, with a tentative D call TRBD2 (6 bases). Germline CDR1 SEHNR, CDR2 FQNEAQ (reference sequence). The CDR3 extends over 13 amino acids.

Details on this clonotype: Its ends do not fully match the called genes, so a read error is possible. The chain joins TRBV6-6 to TRBJ2-7, with D tentatively TRBD1 (5 bases). CDR3 size: 14 residues. CDR1 and CDR2 (germline): MNHNY, SVGAGI (reference sequence). The CDR3 nucleotides are TGTGCCAGCAGTAGGGGAACCGCATCCTACAAGCATTACTTC. Residues: CASSRGTASYKHYF.

Note on this clonotype: Just one base apart from a much larger clone, this may be a read error. The rearrangement joins TRBV4-1 to TRBJ2-7, with D maybe TRBD2 (6 bases). The CDR3 runs 14 residues. Germline lookup yields CDR1 MGHRA and CDR2 YSYEKL. Between the trimmed V and J ends, which lost 4 bases and 5 bases, there was a span of 15 bases. The CDR3 DNA sequence: TGCGCCAGCAGCCTCCAGGAGGGAGAGAACGAGCAGTACTTC. The encoded protein is CASSLQEGENEQYF.

Notes on this clonotype: One base away lies a much larger clone, so this may be a sequencing read error. The V and J genes are TRBV6-2 or TRBV6-3 and TRBJ1-1; TRBD1 might be the D (6 bases). The CDR3 spans 12 residues. The V and J ends lost 7 bases and 6 bases respectively, with 12 bases between them. Germline CDR1 MNHEY, CDR2 SVGEGT. DNA for the CDR3: TGTGCCAGCATTGCAGGGGTGTCTGAAGCTTTCTTT. This translates into CASIAGVSEAFF.

On this clonotype itself: Since a much larger clone is just one base distant, this may be a read error. The chain carries TRBV20-1 and TRBJ2-1; D unresolved. This CDR3 comprises 15 residues. Germline loops: CDR1 DFQATT, CDR2 SNEGSKA (reference sequence). The CDR3 nucleotides are TGCAGTGCTACTACGGACGTTAGCTCCTACAATGAGCAGTTATTC. This encodes CSATTDVSSYNEQLF.

With regard to this clonotype: A read error is possible here, since a much larger clone lies one base away. The rearrangement joins TRBV20-1 to TRBJ2-1; the D is unclear. The germline V and J ends were trimmed by 3 bases and 9 bases, with 15 bases remaining between them. CDR3 size: 13 residues. Germline CDR1 and CDR2: DFQATT and SNEGSKA (reference sequence). CDR3: CSARVVAVCEQFF. CDR3 coding DNA: TGCAGTGCTAGGGTGGTAGCCGTATGTGAGCAGTTCTTC.

Points on this clonotype: A much larger clone lies a single base off, so this may be a read error. The chain has TRBV5-6 and TRBJ2-7, with D perhaps assigned TRBD1 or TRBD2 (5 bases each). Germline CDR1 SGHDT, CDR2 YYEEEE. Trimming left V 0 bases short and J 8 bases short, with 12 bases between. The CDR3 totals 13 residues. CDR3 DNA: TGTGCCAGCAGCTTGGGGGGCGGAGGCAAGCAGTACTTC. Protein product: CASSLGGGGKQYF.

To note about this clonotype: Given the absence of the conserved phenylalanine or tryptophan at the CDR3 end, a read error is likely. The chain is built from TRBV20-1 and TRBJ2-7; D gene uncertain. Germline CDR1 DFQATT, CDR2 SNEGSKA (reference sequence). CDR3 length: 11 residues. Trimming removed 4 bases from V and 2 bases from J, with 6 bases in between. CDR3 protein: CSAKGPYEQYL. The CDR3 region has the DNA TGCAGTGCTAAGGGCCCCTACGAGCAGTACCTC.

This chain joins TRBV18 and TRBJ2-1; D remains unclear. V was trimmed by 3 bases and J by 4 bases, leaving 13 bases between them. CDR3 length equals 15 residues. Germline CDR1 and CDR2: KGHSH and LQKENI. The CDR3 here is CASSPLAVVYNEQFF. CDR3 in DNA: TGTGCCAGCTCACCTCTTGCGGTGGTATACAATGAGCAGTTCTTC. The entire variable domain, with the rest obtained from reference TRBV18 and TRBJ2-1, is as follows: NAGVMQNPRHLVRRRGQEARLRCSPMKGHSHVYWYRQLPEEGLKFMVYLQKENIIDESGMPKERFSAEFPKEGPSILRIQQVVRGDSAAYFCASSPLAVVYNEQFFGPGTRLTVL.

On this clonotype: Being one base from a much bigger clone, this may be a read error. The genes are TRBV20-1 and TRBJ2-3, with D possibly TRBD1 on 5 matching bases. V gave up 0 bases and J gave up 0 bases, with 13 bases separating them. This CDR3 is built from 16 residues. The germline V gene has CDR1 DFQATT and CDR2 SNEGSKA (reference sequence). The DNA for the CDR3 is TGCAGTGCTAGAGATAAGCCAGGGTCTAGCACAGATACGCAGTATTTT. Translating gives CSARDKPGSSTDTQYF.

This clonotype was seen repeatedly, ten times or more. CDR3 coding DNA: TGTGCCAGCAGTTTAGGAGGGGGGAGCACTGAAGCTTTCTTT. Protein: CASSLGGGSTEAFF. The J gene is TRBJ1-1, the V gene TRBV12-3 or TRBV12-4, with D possibly matching TRBD1 (6 bases). V dropped 1 base and J dropped 4 bases, with 10 bases sitting between them. The CDR3 runs 14 residues.

This clonotype has just a few counts. The V call is TRBV6-5, the J call TRBJ1-3; 7 bases line up with TRBD1. CDR1 MNHEY and CDR2 SVGAGI come from the germline V gene. The V and J ends lost 6 bases and 11 bases, in that order; junction bases with no gene match: 16. The CDR3 has 15 residues. In DNA, the CDR3 is TGTGCCAGCAGACTGGACAGGAGCTCTGGAAGCGCCATATATTTT. It is translated as CASRLDRSSGSAIYF.

The V and J genes are TRBV11-2 and TRBJ1-1; D is undetermined. This CDR3 is built from 15 residues. V lost 1 base and J 14 bases, leaving 23 bases between the germline ends. Germline values: CDR1 SGHAT, CDR2 FQNNGV. The CDR3 region has the DNA TGTGCCAGCAGCTTAGCAAGGGTCCCGAACAATGTAGCCTTCTTT. The encoded protein is CASSLARVPNNVAFF.

About this clonotype: Since a much larger clone is just one base distant, this may be a read error. The J gene is TRBJ2-1, the V gene TRBV4-3; D not resolved. The germline CDR1 and CDR2 sequences are LGHNA and YSLEER. V was trimmed by 0 bases and J by 12 bases, leaving 15 bases between them. This CDR3 is built from 14 residues. The CDR3, as DNA: TGCGCCAGCAGCCAAGATGATCAGGCTGGTGTGCAGTTCTTC. Amino acids: CASSQDDQAGVQFF.

Comments on this clonotype: It may be a read error: a sequence one base away is much more abundant. V usage is TRBV6-5 and J usage is TRBJ1-2; D remains unclear. Trimming removed 2 bases at V and 9 bases at J, with 16 bases between. CDR3 length equals 14 residues. Germline lookup yields CDR1 MNHEY and CDR2 SVGAGI. CDR3 in DNA: TGTGCCAGCAGTTACAGGCCAGAACCAAGGAGCTACACCTTC. Protein product: CASSYRPEPRSYTF.

In its sample, this clonotype was seen a few times. The genes are TRBV12-3 or TRBV12-4 and TRBJ1-2, with unresolved D. V lost 1 base to trimming and J lost 11 bases, with 8 bases between them. This CDR3 has 11 residues. The CDR3 DNA follows: TGTGCCAGCAGTTTAGGGCTTGGGTACACCTTC. This encodes CASSLGLGYTF.

The table lists this clonotype with many counts. This rearrangement joins TRBV12-3 or TRBV12-4 to TRBJ2-3, with 12 bases fitting TRBD2. V lost 2 bases, J lost 5 bases, and 5 bases stayed unmatched. The CDR3 consists of 16 residues. The CDR3 sequence: CASSLLLAGGRDTQYF. In nucleotides, the CDR3 is TGTGCCAGCAGTTTACTCCTAGCGGGAGGGCGAGATACGCAGTATTTT.

With regard to this clonotype: A much larger clone lies one base from this, so it may be a read error. The gene calls are TRBV6-5 and TRBJ2-3, with TRBD2 matching over 10 bases. The CDR3 sequence is 17 residues long. Germline V gene data show CDR1 as MNHEY and CDR2 as SVGAGI. CDR3 region: CGSKTGTSDWGTDTQYF. The DNA for the CDR3 is TGTGGCAGCAAGACCGGGACTAGCGATTGGGGCACAGATACGCAGTATTTT.

On this clonotype: A read error may be the cause here, since a much bigger clone is one base away. Given the absence of the conserved phenylalanine or tryptophan at the CDR3 end, a read error is likely. The V call is TRBV20-1, the J call TRBJ2-4; 9 bases are shared with TRBD1. CDR3 size: 14 residues. Trimming removed 6 bases from V and 0 bases from J; junction bases left unmatched: 3. Looked up from germline, CDR1 is DFQATT and CDR2 is SNEGSKA (reference sequence). CDR3: CSAATGGAKNIQYL. CDR3 in DNA: TGCAGTGCAGCGACAGGGGGAGCCAAAAACATTCAGTACTTA.

A word on this clonotype: A much larger clone differs from this one at a single base, so this may be a read error. The chain employs TRBV20-1 and TRBJ2-1, with 7 bases fitting TRBD2. Germline CDR1 reads DFQATT; CDR2 reads SNEGSKA (reference sequence). This CDR3 is built from 14 residues. The CDR3 bases are TGCAGTGCTAGAGATTCTAGCGGCAACAATGCGCAGTTCTTC. Its protein product is CSARDSSGNNAQFF.